One sample yielded the 17 T cell receptor beta chains listed below, sequenced in a study of cytomegalovirus exposure and HLA in healthy donors. 60 Vbeta and 13 Jbeta primers were used in PCR. The method was immunoSEQ multiplex PCR; TCRdb's version includes in-frame clones alone and lacks a portion of them. The profile shows some 150,000 clones, around 80% of them singletons. Sequenced material: PBMCs. The receptors were gathered from a woman in her 30s in good health and CMV-seropositive.

The count of this clone is one. V is TRBV6-5 and J is TRBJ2-1; D unresolved. Germline V gene sequence: CDR1 MNHEY, CDR2 SVGAGI. Trimming removed 0 bases from V and 5 bases from J, with 5 bases in between. This CDR3 contains 13 residues. The CDR3 sequence is CASSYSRDNEQFF. In DNA, the CDR3 is TGTGCCAGCAGTTACTCCCGGGACAATGAGCAGTTCTTC.

The V and J genes are TRBV5-6 and TRBJ2-3; possibly TRBD1 for D (6 bases). Germline V gene sequence: CDR1 SGHDT, CDR2 YYEEEE. The CDR3 length is 13 residues. Trimming took 0 bases from V and 4 from J, leaving 6 bases between them. The DNA for the CDR3 is TGTGCCAGCAGCTTGGGGACAGCAGATACGCAGTATTTT. It translates to CASSLGTADTQYF.

The rearrangement joins TRBV4-3 to TRBJ2-1; maybe TRBD2 (6 bases). Deletions cut 0 bases from V and 9 bases from J, with 15 bases between. CDR3 length: 15 amino acids. The germline V gene encodes CDR1 LGHNA and CDR2 YSLEER. CDR3 coding DNA: TGCGCCAGCAGCCAAGAATTCGGAGGGTCCGGTGAGCAGTTCTTC. It codes for CASSQEFGGSGEQFF.

The chain combines TRBV7-9 with TRBJ1-5; D remains unclear. The V gene's germline CDR1 is SEHNR and CDR2 FQNEAQ (reference sequence). The CDR3 extends over 13 amino acids. V lost 5 bases, J lost 0 bases, and 5 bases lay in between. The CDR3 nucleotides are TGTGCCAGCAGCATCCATAGCAATCAGCCCCAGCATTTT. Its translation is CASSIHSNQPQHF.

The rearrangement joins TRBV6-6 to TRBJ1-1; the D gene is possibly TRBD1 (5 bases). There are 14 residues in the CDR3. Germline CDR1 is MNHNY and CDR2 is SVGAGI (reference sequence). V was pared by 0 bases and J by 3 bases, with 8 bases between. The CDR3 reads CASSYSGVDTEAFF. In nucleotides, the CDR3 is TGTGCCAGCAGTTACTCAGGGGTGGACACTGAAGCTTTCTTT.

The V gene is TRBV9, the J gene TRBJ2-5; D is perhaps TRBD2 (7 bases). CDR3 length: 14 residues. Trimming cost V 3 bases and J 9 bases, with 18 bases left between them. CDR1 is SGDLS and CDR2 is YYNGEE in the germline V gene. The CDR3 region is CASSGGGGFRAQYF. CDR3 nucleotides: TGTGCCAGCAGCGGAGGGGGGGGGTTTCGGGCCCAGTACTTC.

The chain joins TRBV2 to TRBJ2-5; D remains ambiguous. Germline-derived CDR1 and CDR2 are SNHLY and FYNNEI. The CDR3 is 11 residues long. Between the trimmed V and J ends, which lost 7 bases and 5 bases, there was a span of 8 bases. In DNA, the CDR3 is TGTGCCAGCACCGAACGGGAGACCCAGTACTTC. It codes for CASTERETQYF.

DNA for the CDR3: TGTGCCAGCAGCCTAGGACAGGGAGGGTTCATGGGAGGCTACACCTTC. Protein: CASSLGQGGFMGGYTF. The rearrangement joins TRBV6-6 to TRBJ1-2, with 8 bases fitting TRBD1. Per germline, CDR1 MNHNY and CDR2 SVGAGI (reference sequence). The CDR3 is 16 amino acids. J lost 8 bases, V lost 6 bases, and 17 bases had no gene match.

This chain connects TRBV2 to TRBJ2-7; D gene uncertain. Looked up from germline, CDR1 is SNHLY and CDR2 is FYNNEI. CDR3 length equals 12 residues. The V end was cut by 3 bases, the J end by 0 bases, with 3 bases between. The CDR3 spells CASSDSSYEQYF. The CDR3, as DNA: TGTGCCAGCAGTGACAGCTCCTACGAGCAGTACTTC. The complete variable domain, with remaining parts taken from reference TRBV2 and TRBJ2-7, reads EPEVTQTPSHQVTQMGQEVILRCVPISNHLYFYWYRQILGQKVEFLVSFYNNEISEKSEIFDDQFSVERPDGSNFTLKIRSTKLEDSAMYFCASSDSSYEQYFGPGTRLTVT.

A remark on this clone: Other DNA sequences in this specimen translate into the identical CDR3. This rearrangement joins TRBV5-1 to TRBJ2-7; the D is unclear. This CDR3 region has 13 residues. Trimming removed 0 bases at V and 3 bases at J, with 7 bases between. Per the germline V gene, CDR1 is SGHRS and CDR2 is YFSETQ. The CDR3 DNA reads TGCGCCAGCAGCTTGGGCCAGATCTACGAGCAGTACTTC. Amino acid sequence: CASSLGQIYEQYF.

This chain connects TRBV5-3 to TRBJ2-7; D is unresolved. TRBV5-3 is known as an ORF, though its function is uncertain. The length of the CDR3 is 12 residues. V dropped 4 bases and J dropped 1 base, with 6 bases sitting between them. The DNA of the CDR3 is TGTGCCAGAAGCGTTCGGTCCTACGAGCAGTACTTC. It translates to CARSVRSYEQYF.

The gene calls are TRBV6-6 and TRBJ2-1, with 7 bases fitting TRBD1. The J segment lost 11 bases and the V segment lost 6 bases, leaving 16 bases of the junction unmatched. Germline values: CDR1 MNHNY, CDR2 SVGAGI (reference sequence). The CDR3 is 15 amino acids. The CDR3 nucleotides are TGTGCCAGCAGCCGAGCAGTAAAGGGGGCGCCTAAGCAGTTCTTC. Translation gives CASSRAVKGAPKQFF.

V usage is TRBV2 and J usage is TRBJ1-1; TRBD1 matches 8 bases. J gave up 3 bases and V 5 bases, and 5 bases lay outside the gene matches. From germline, CDR1 is SNHLY and CDR2 FYNNEI. CDR3 size: 14 residues. CDR3 protein: CASSSQGAYTEAFF. CDR3 DNA: TGTGCCAGCAGTTCCCAGGGGGCGTACACTGAAGCTTTCTTT.

The chain is built from TRBV7-2 and TRBJ1-3; TRBD1 is a possible D gene (6 bases). The CDR3 is 15 residues long. Per the germline V gene, CDR1 is SGHTA and CDR2 is FQGNSA. V lost 5 bases and J 6 bases, leaving 17 bases between the germline ends. Here the CDR3 reads CASSAFRGAENTIYF. The CDR3 nucleotides read TGTGCCAGCAGCGCTTTCCGGGGGGCTGAAAACACCATATATTTT.

The genes are TRBV5-1 and TRBJ1-4; D not certain. V lost 3 bases, J lost 3 bases, and 15 bases lay in between. Germline CDR1 is SGHRS and CDR2 is YFSETQ. This CDR3 is 16 amino acids long. The CDR3 sequence is CASSSRLLGANEKLFF. For the CDR3, the DNA is TGCGCCAGCAGCTCGCGACTGTTGGGAGCTAATGAAAAACTGTTTTTT.

V gene TRBV5-1 combines with J gene TRBJ2-1; D perhaps matches TRBD1 (6 bases). The CDR3 loop spans 15 amino acids. Germline assignment: CDR1 SGHRS and CDR2 YFSETQ. Trimming shortened V by 2 bases and J by 6 bases, and 15 bases separated the two germline ends. CDR3 bases: TGCGCCAGCAGCTTTACCCCACAGGGCCCCAATGAGCAGTTCTTC. This codes for CASSFTPQGPNEQFF.

V and J are TRBV4-1 and TRBJ2-1; tentatively, D is TRBD1 (5 bases). Between the trimmed V and J ends, which lost 4 bases and 8 bases, there was a span of 18 bases. CDR3 length: 15 amino acids. Germline values: CDR1 MGHRA, CDR2 YSYEKL. Here the CDR3 reads CASSPPVGLSHEQFF. CDR3 nucleotide sequence: TGCGCCAGCAGCCCTCCCGTGGGGCTATCTCATGAGCAGTTCTTC.